These T cell receptor beta chains were read from a single sample in a study of memory CD4+ T cells and cytomegalovirus serostatus. Measured with immunoSEQ multiplex PCR; TCRdb has only the in-frame clones, and not every one. This sample has tens of thousands of clones; approximately 78% occur once, and the top ten carry around 0.9%. The specimen was memory CD4+ T cells from blood. Receptor source: an adult in good health and CMV-seronegative. The CDR3 runs from the conserved cysteine through the conserved F or W. D genes are given only for firm matches. A clone size is listed for some rows: how often the clone was seen (once, few, many), or a class if it is expanded.

V gene	clone size	D gene	J gene	CDR3 protein	CDR3 DNA
TRBV19	once	TRBD2	TRBJ2-7	CASTLLAGGSYEQYF	TGTGCCAGTACCCTACTAGCGGGGGGGTCCTACGAGCAGTACTTC
TRBV11-2	.	TRBD1	TRBJ2-7	CASSSINRDRGVGYEQYF	TGTGCCAGCAGCTCAATAAACCGGGACAGGGGGGTCGGCTACGAGCAGTACTTC
TRBV30	.	.	TRBJ1-4	CAWSVQENEKLFF	TGTGCCTGGAGTGTTCAGGAAAATGAAAAACTGTTTTTT
TRBV11-2	.	.	TRBJ1-6	CASSPWPNSPLHF	TGTGCCAGCAGCCCCTGGCCTAATTCACCCCTCCACTTT
TRBV7-8	few	TRBD1	TRBJ1-5	CASSHRGFRNQPQHF	TGTGCCAGCAGTCACAGGGGATTCCGCAATCAGCCCCAGCATTTT
TRBV2	.	.	TRBJ2-1	CASQVEAGGMEPQGQFF	TGTGCCAGTCAAGTGGAGGCTGGTGGGATGGAGCCCCAGGGGCAGTTCTTC
TRBV6-5	few	.	TRBJ1-2	CASSYEGGRHYGYTF	TGTGCCAGCAGTTACGAAGGGGGACGGCACTATGGCTACACCTTC
TRBV10-3	.	.	TRBJ2-6	CAISEVVRQTGANVLTF	TGTGCCATCAGTGAAGTTGTGAGACAGACTGGGGCCAACGTCCTGACTTTC
TRBV5-6	.	.	TRBJ1-2	CASSLGAGVAYGYTF	TGTGCCAGCAGCTTGGGGGCAGGGGTTGCGTATGGCTACACCTTC
TRBV9	.	TRBD2	TRBJ2-1	CASSPRTSGGANEQFF	TGTGCCAGCAGCCCCCGCACTAGCGGGGGGGCCAATGAGCAGTTCTTC
TRBV7-8	.	TRBD2	TRBJ2-5	CASAAGEETQYF	TGTGCCAGCGCAGCGGGAGAAGAGACCCAGTACTTC
TRBV30	.	.	TRBJ2-7	CAWDRGGEGYEQYF	TGTGCCTGGGATAGGGGCGGAGAGGGCTACGAGCAGTACTTC
TRBV11-2	.	TRBD2	TRBJ2-7	CASSLGLAAYEQYF	TGTGCCAGCAGCTTAGGACTAGCCGCCTACGAGCAGTACTTC
TRBV19	.	TRBD1	TRBJ2-7	CASRGTGQGSEQHF	TGTGCCAGTAGGGGAACGGGACAGGGTAGCGAGCAGCACTTC
TRBV5-1	.	.	TRBJ2-1	CASRVHLSYNEQFF	TGCGCCAGCAGGGTACATCTGTCCTACAATGAGCAGTTCTTC
TRBV5-1	.	.	TRBJ2-7	CASSLQSYEQYF	TGCGCCAGCAGCTTACAGTCCTACGAGCAGTACTTC
TRBV6-1	.	TRBD1	TRBJ1-5	CASRDWTGDNQPQHF	TGTGCCAGCAGAGACTGGACAGGGGACAATCAGCCCCAGCATTTT
TRBV27	.	.	TRBJ1-2	CASSPGSWGSYGYTF	TGTGCCAGCAGTCCTGGAAGCTGGGGGTCCTACGGCTACACCTTC
TRBV7-8	.	TRBD1	TRBJ2-1	CASTWFRGRELDEQFF	TGTGCCAGCACCTGGTTCAGGGGGCGCGAATTAGATGAGCAGTTCTTC
TRBV7-6	.	.	TRBJ2-6	CASSLLGSAGANVLTF	TGTGCCAGCAGCTTATTAGGGAGCGCTGGGGCCAACGTCCTGACTTTC
TRBV7-9	.	TRBD2	TRBJ2-2	CASSSLAGVKTGELFF	TGTGCCAGCAGCTCCTTAGCGGGAGTGAAAACCGGGGAGCTGTTTTTT
TRBV4-1	.	TRBD2	TRBJ2-2	CASSQVAGGELFF	TGCGCCAGCAGCCAAGTAGCGGGAGGGGAGCTGTTTTTT
TRBV7-3	.	.	TRBJ1-1	CASSTGQFSEAFF	TGTGCCAGCTCCACTGGACAGTTCTCTGAAGCTTTCTTT
TRBV30	.	TRBD1	TRBJ1-5	CAWSLGQGAASPQHF	TGTGCCTGGAGTCTTGGACAGGGGGCCGCCTCGCCCCAGCATTTT
TRBV18	once	TRBD1	TRBJ1-3	CASSPRDRDRGTIYF	TGTGCCAGCTCACCAAGGGACAGGGACAGAGGCACCATATATTTT
TRBV28	.	TRBD1	TRBJ1-2	CASSSGQGGGPMAGYTF	TGTGCCAGCAGTTCGGGACAGGGGGGGGGACCGATGGCTGGCTACACCTTC
TRBV6-6	once	.	TRBJ1-5	CASSYSEEPNQPQHF	TGTGCCAGCAGTTACTCGGAGGAGCCCAATCAGCCCCAGCATTTT
TRBV4-1	.	.	TRBJ2-2	CASSRTRGRGNTGELFF	TGCGCCAGCAGCCGGACCAGGGGAAGGGGAAACACCGGGGAGCTGTTTTTT
TRBV28	once	.	TRBJ1-5	CASSLWSGRGQPQHF	TGTGCCAGCAGTTTATGGAGTGGCAGAGGTCAGCCCCAGCATTTT
TRBV28	.	TRBD2	TRBJ2-3	CASTPRTGLAGGYTDTQYF	TGTGCCAGCACCCCCCGGACGGGACTAGCGGGAGGGTACACAGATACGCAGTATTTT
TRBV28	.	.	TRBJ2-1	CASFGGVRAYNEQFF	TGTGCCAGCTTTGGGGGAGTCCGGGCCTACAATGAGCAGTTCTTC
TRBV29-1	.	TRBD1	TRBJ2-3	CSVSQGVTDTQYF	TGCAGCGTCTCTCAGGGGGTCACAGATACGCAGTATTTT
TRBV27	.	.	TRBJ1-6	CASSQRGGYNSPLHF	TGTGCCAGCAGTCAGAGAGGGGGTTACAATTCACCCCTCCACTTT
TRBV5-1	.	.	TRBJ2-3	CASSLGQGLTDTQYF	TGCGCCAGCAGCTTGGGGCAGGGCCTCACAGATACGCAGTATTTT
TRBV7-9	.	.	TRBJ1-1	CASSLARITEAFF	TGTGCCAGCAGCTTAGCCAGAATTACTGAAGCTTTCTTT
TRBV7-3	.	TRBD1	TRBJ1-2	CASSPTGGDGYTF	TGTGCCAGCAGCCCGACAGGGGGGGATGGCTACACCTTC
TRBV7-9	few	.	TRBJ1-1	CASSIDSRNTEAFF	TGTGCCAGCAGCATCGACTCGAGGAACACTGAAGCTTTCTTT
TRBV10-2	.	.	TRBJ2-7	CASSPRSYEQYF	TGCGCCAGCAGCCCTCGTAGCTACGAGCAGTACTTC
TRBV7-2	.	TRBD1	TRBJ1-5	CASSLGQGNQPQHF	TGTGCCAGCAGCCTCGGACAGGGCAATCAGCCCCAGCATTTT
TRBV6-1	.	.	TRBJ2-3	CASSEEGVRSTDTQYF	TGTGCCAGCAGTGAAGAGGGGGTCCGAAGCACAGATACGCAGTATTTT
TRBV7-6	.	.	TRBJ2-7	CASSLVGGPSYEQYF	TGTGCCAGCAGCTTAGTCGGGGGCCCTTCTTACGAGCAGTACTTC
TRBV5-8	once	.	TRBJ1-4	CASSYPGGREKLFF	TGTGCCAGCAGCTACCCGGGGGGGAGAGAAAAACTGTTTTTT
TRBV7-2	.	.	TRBJ2-7	CASSWGRSTNEQYF	TGTGCCAGCAGCTGGGGAAGGAGCACCAACGAGCAGTACTTC
TRBV19	.	TRBD1	TRBJ1-1	CASSIGAGRTGGGTEAFF	TGTGCCAGTAGTATAGGGGCGGGGCGGACAGGTGGTGGCACTGAAGCTTTCTTT
TRBV4-2	.	TRBD2	TRBJ2-6	CASSPLWGSGGGNSGANVLTF	TGTGCCAGCAGCCCCCTCTGGGGATCTGGCGGGGGAAACTCTGGGGCCAACGTCCTGACTTTC
TRBV6-5	.	.	TRBJ1-2	CASSLGQSNYGYTF	TGTGCCAGCAGCCTCGGACAGTCTAACTATGGCTACACCTTC
TRBV28	.	.	TRBJ1-4	CASSYEGGNEKLFF	TGTGCCAGCAGTTATGAGGGTGGTAATGAAAAACTGTTTTTT
TRBV11-2	medium-sized	.	TRBJ1-1	CASSPIAGGFRNLF	TGTGCCAGCAGCCCAATCGCGGGGGGGTTTCGCAACCTGTTT
TRBV6-1	.	.	TRBJ1-3	CASSDLQSSGNTIYF	TGTGCCAGCAGTGATCTACAGAGCTCTGGAAACACCATATATTTT
TRBV4-1	.	.	TRBJ1-4	CASRQRPFRARITNEKLFF	TGCGCCAGCAGACAGCGGCCATTCCGGGCCCGCATAACTAATGAAAAACTGTTTTTT
TRBV21-1	.	.	TRBJ1-5	CASAEVQGGNQPQHF	TGTGCCAGCGCCGAGGTACAGGGGGGCAATCAGCCCCAGCATTTT
TRBV30	.	.	TRBJ1-1	CAWSEGDTEAFF	TGTGCCTGGAGTGAAGGGGACACTGAAGCTTTCTTT
TRBV2	few	.	TRBJ1-1	CASRPSREAEAFF	TGTGCCAGCAGGCCTTCCCGGGAGGCGGAAGCTTTCTTT
TRBV4-1	once	TRBD1	TRBJ2-7	CASSQRTGDEQYF	TGCGCCAGCAGCCAAAGGACAGGGGACGAGCAGTACTTC
TRBV30	.	.	TRBJ1-6	CAWRAAEGLNSPLHF	TGTGCCTGGAGGGCGGCCGAGGGGCTTAATTCACCCCTCCACTTT